The 30 T cell receptor beta chains below all came from one sample that was sequenced in a study of cytomegalovirus exposure and HLA in healthy donors. PCR amplification relied on 60 Vbeta primers (plus 13 Jbeta primers). Produced via immunoSEQ multiplex PCR; TCRdb's table is partial and in-frame only. The sample includes 150,000 to 200,000 clones. The sample consisted of PBMCs. The receptors come from a woman between 55 and 75 years old in good health and CMV-seronegative.

The CDR3 coding sequence is TGTGCCAGCACCGGCCGGGACAGTTTTAACTATGGCTACACCTTC. This sequence encodes CASTGRDSFNYGYTF. The chain has TRBV21-1 and TRBJ1-2; the table's TRBD1 call for D was not verified on the DNA. TRBV21-1 represents a pseudogene. The CDR3 contains 15 residues.

This chain connects TRBV29-1 to TRBJ1-2; 10 nucleotides line up with TRBD1. The CDR3 sequence is 16 residues long. Germline trimming cut 2 bases from V and 0 bases from J; bases unmatched to any gene: 6. Germline lookup yields CDR1 SQVTM and CDR2 ANQGSEA. The CDR3 coding sequence is TGCAGCGTTGAAAGAAGGACAGGGGGAGCTAACTATGGCTACACCTTC. As protein: CSVERRTGGANYGYTF.

The chain has TRBV6-5 and TRBJ1-6; TRBD1 aligns across 9 bases. V shed 7 bases, J shed 8 bases, and the junction held 9 bases outside the gene matches. This CDR3 region has 15 residues. Germline CDR1 reads MNHEY; CDR2 reads SVGAGI. CDR3 bases: TGTGCCAGCATTTCAGGGACAGGGATGGATTCACCCCTCCACTTT. It yields the protein CASISGTGMDSPLHF.

This sequence joins TRBV7-2 and TRBJ2-6; no clear D. V gave up 2 bases and J gave up 2 bases, with 7 bases separating them. Germline V CDR1 and CDR2: SGHTA, FQGNSA. The length of the CDR3 is 15 residues. The CDR3 DNA reads as TGTGCCAGCAGCTTACTAGGTCCTGGGGCCAACGTCCTGACTTTC. Amino acids: CASSLLGPGANVLTF.

In the case of this clone: Other DNA sequences in this sample translate to the same CDR3. V and J are TRBV2 and TRBJ1-2, with TRBD1 matching 7 bases. The CDR3 totals 13 residues. Trimming at V came to 6 bases and at J to 1 base, leaving 2 bases not matched to a gene. The germline CDR1 and CDR2 sequences are SNHLY and FYNNEI. The CDR3 DNA is TGTGCCAGCAGCCGGGACAGTAACTATGGCTACACCTTC. Protein product: CASSRDSNYGYTF.

The chain uses TRBV7-2 and TRBJ2-7; 9 nucleotides align to TRBD1. Germline V CDR1 and CDR2: SGHTA, FQGNSA. The CDR3 is 14 residues long. V shed 5 bases, J shed 6 bases, and the junction held 8 bases outside the gene matches. The CDR3 sequence is CASSHPGQGAEQYF. CDR3 nucleotides: TGTGCCAGCAGCCATCCGGGACAGGGAGCCGAGCAGTACTTC.

A note on this clone: One end of the junction varies from germline; a read error may be responsible. The chain links TRBV4-3 to TRBJ1-4; TRBD1 matches at 7 bases. The CDR3 consists of 13 residues. Germline loops: CDR1 LGHNA, CDR2 YSLEER. CDR3 residues: CASRQQGQEKLFF. The DNA of the CDR3 is TGCGCCAGCCGCCAACAGGGACAGGAAAAACTGTTTTTT.

The rearrangement joins TRBV9 to TRBJ2-3; 8 nucleotides agree with TRBD2. V lost 1 base, J lost 4 bases, and 8 bases stayed unmatched. The germline gives CDR1 SGDLS, CDR2 YYNGEE. The CDR3 has 16 amino acids. The CDR3 spells CASSVLTSGSSDTQYF. In nucleotides, the CDR3 is TGTGCCAGCAGCGTACTAACTAGCGGATCGTCAGATACGCAGTATTTT.

This sequence joins TRBV19 and TRBJ2-5; weak D call: TRBD2 (6 bases). Trimming pared 6 bases from V and 2 bases from J, leaving 22 bases between. The CDR3 consists of 17 residues. Per germline, CDR1 LNHDA and CDR2 SQIVND (reference sequence). Written as DNA, the CDR3 is TGTGCCAGTAGCCCTCGGGGGAGGAGCACCGGGCAAGAGACCCAGTACTTC. Translated: CASSPRGRSTGQETQYF.

The J gene is TRBJ1-2, the V gene TRBV7-9; D is perhaps TRBD1 (5 bases). The CDR3 covers 15 residues. Between the trimmed V and J ends, which lost 5 bases and 0 bases, there was a span of 13 bases. CDR1 is SEHNR and CDR2 is FQNEAQ in the germline V gene (reference sequence). Here the CDR3 DNA reads TGTGCCAGCAGCCCCCCAGGGTCCGCTAACTATGGCTACACCTTC. This codes for CASSPPGSANYGYTF. Combining the CDR3 with reference TRBV7-9 and TRBJ1-2 gives the whole variable domain DTGVSQNPRHKITKRGQNVTFRCDPISEHNRLYWYRQTLGQGPEFLTYFQNEAQLEKSRLLSDRFSAERPKGSFSTLEIQRTEQGDSAMYLCASSPPGSANYGYTFGSGTRLTVV.

This chain links TRBV29-1 with TRBJ2-7; 7 bases fit TRBD2. The CDR3 consists of 14 residues. Losses at the gene ends were 1 base for V and 0 bases for J; bases not matched to a gene: 3. Germline CDR1 reads SQVTM; CDR2 reads ANQGSEA. CDR3 DNA sequence: TGCAGCGTTGAAGGCGGGAGTAGCTCCTACGAGCAGTACTTC. Protein: CSVEGGSSSYEQYF.

The genes are TRBV27 and TRBJ2-7; the match to TRBD2 covers 7 bases. The CDR3 runs to 16 residues. J lost 4 bases, V lost 7 bases, and 16 bases had no gene match. Germline assignment: CDR1 MNHEY and CDR2 SMNVEV (reference sequence). The CDR3 protein is CASTLNLGAGVYEQYF. In DNA form, the CDR3 reads TGTGCCAGCACCCTCAACCTAGGCGCGGGGGTTTACGAGCAGTACTTC.

V and J are TRBV29-1 and TRBJ2-5; D remains ambiguous. V was cut by 1 base and J by 2 bases, with 5 bases left in between. The CDR3 is 12 amino acids. CDR1 and CDR2 (germline): SQVTM, ANQGSEA. CDR3: CSVEAYQETQYF. The CDR3 DNA reads TGCAGCGTTGAAGCGTATCAAGAGACCCAGTACTTC.

The chain uses TRBV29-1 and TRBJ2-3, with 9 nucleotides matching TRBD1. Germline lookup yields CDR1 SQVTM and CDR2 ANQGSEA. This CDR3 region has 14 residues. V dropped 5 bases and J dropped 6; count of bases not matched to a gene: 9. The CDR3 sequence: CSVPGTGLADTQYF. The CDR3 DNA sequence: TGCAGCGTTCCCGGGACAGGGCTTGCCGATACGCAGTATTTT.

The V gene is TRBV27, the J gene TRBJ2-7; D possibly corresponds to TRBD1 (6 bases). The length of the CDR3 is 13 residues. Trimming left V 7 bases short and J 5 bases short, with 15 bases between. Germline CDR1 MNHEY, CDR2 SMNVEV (reference sequence). In DNA, the CDR3 is TGTGCCAGCAAGGGGGTTCGTACCCACGAGCAGTACTTC. Its protein is CASKGVRTHEQYF.

This chain joins TRBV7-9 and TRBJ1-1; 8 positions agree with TRBD1. Germline loops: CDR1 SEHNR, CDR2 FQNEAQ (reference sequence). CDR3 size: 13 residues. V dropped 5 bases and J dropped 4; count of bases not matched to a gene: 3. The CDR3 sequence: CASSPGGGTEAFF. The CDR3 bases are TGTGCCAGCAGCCCAGGGGGCGGCACTGAAGCTTTCTTT.

The chain is built from TRBV28 and TRBJ1-3; TRBD1 aligns across 8 bases. Trimming at V came to 4 bases and at J to 1 base, leaving 12 bases not matched to a gene. This CDR3 spans 18 amino acids. CDR1 is MDHEN, CDR2 SYDVKM, per germline. Here the CDR3 reads CASSSSPGTGTSGNTIYF. The CDR3 region has the DNA TGTGCCAGCAGTTCCTCCCCCGGGACAGGTACATCTGGAAACACCATATATTTT.

The chain couples TRBV2 to TRBJ2-7; D is possibly TRBD1 (5 bases). Germline V gives CDR1 SNHLY, CDR2 FYNNEI. Trimming took 6 bases from V and 3 from J, leaving 15 bases between them. The CDR3 runs 14 residues. CDR3 amino acids: CASSGNFDSYEQYF. The CDR3 nucleotides read TGTGCCAGCAGCGGAAATTTCGACAGCTACGAGCAGTACTTC.

This chain joins TRBV2 and TRBJ2-7; D is uncertain. The CDR3 length is 12 residues. Germline loops: CDR1 SNHLY, CDR2 FYNNEI. Trimming took 4 bases from V and 2 from J, leaving 6 bases between them. In nucleotides, the CDR3 is TGTGCCAGCAGTGGCGACACCTACGAGCAGTACTTC. Amino acids: CASSGDTYEQYF.

In regard to this clone: Mismatch with germline at one junction end may stem from a read error. Other DNA sequences in the sample encode the same CDR3. The chain uses TRBV6-1 and TRBJ1-5; D may be TRBD1 (6 bases). CDR1 is MNHNS and CDR2 is SASEGT in the germline V gene. The CDR3 has 13 residues. The CDR3 loop reads CASSYRDNQPQHF. The DNA for the CDR3 is TGTGCCAGCAGCTACAGGGATAATCAGCCCCAGCACTTT.

This rearrangement joins TRBV6-5 to TRBJ1-6; D might be TRBD1 (6 bases). Germline V gene lookup returns CDR1 MNHEY and CDR2 SVGAGI. CDR3 length equals 12 residues. Trimming shortened V by 6 bases and J by 6 bases, and 6 bases separated the two germline ends. The CDR3 sequence: CASRDSNSPLHF. CDR3 in DNA: TGTGCCAGCAGGGACAGTAATTCACCCCTCCACTTT.

The chain joins TRBV11-1 to TRBJ1-1; tentative D call: TRBD1 (6 bases). CDR1 and CDR2 (germline): SGHAT, FQDESV (reference sequence). V was clipped by 3 bases and J by 8 bases, with 16 bases between them. There are 14 residues in the CDR3. CDR3 amino acids: CASSLNTGFQEAFF. CDR3 nucleotide sequence: TGTGCCAGCAGCTTGAATACAGGGTTCCAGGAAGCTTTCTTT.

The chain carries TRBV14 and TRBJ2-1, with 7 bases lining up with TRBD1. V shed 4 bases and J 0 bases; nucleotides not matched to a gene: 3. Germline CDR1 is SGHDN and CDR2 is FVKESK. CDR3 size: 15 residues. CDR3 protein: CASSLYRGSYNEQFF. The CDR3 DNA follows: TGTGCCAGCAGCCTATACAGGGGCTCCTACAATGAGCAGTTCTTC. The whole variable domain, filled in from reference TRBV14 and TRBJ2-1, reads EAGVTQFPSHSVIEKGQTVTLRCDPISGHDNLYWYRRVMGKEIKFLLHFVKESKQDESGMPNNRFLAERTGGTYSTLKVQPAELEDSGVYFCASSLYRGSYNEQFFGPGTRLTVL.

V gene TRBV5-1 combines with J gene TRBJ1-2; TRBD1 aligns across 8 bases. The V segment lost 2 bases and the J segment 8 bases; nucleotides outside the gene matches: 8. The CDR3 runs to 14 residues. Looked up from germline, CDR1 is SGHRS and CDR2 is YFSETQ. CDR3 residues: CASSFPTGAVGYTF. Written as DNA, the CDR3 is TGCGCCAGCAGCTTCCCGACAGGGGCGGTCGGCTACACCTTC.

The chain joins TRBV25-1 to TRBJ2-5; D possibly corresponds to TRBD2 (6 bases). Germline lookup yields CDR1 MGHDK and CDR2 SYGVNS. The CDR3 is 12 amino acids. V shed 7 bases and J shed 4 bases, with 10 bases lying between them. The CDR3 sequence: CASTPGGETQYF. The DNA for the CDR3 is TGTGCCAGCACCCCCGGGGGAGAGACCCAGTACTTC. Full variable domain (remainder filled in from reference TRBV25-1 and TRBJ2-5): EADIYQTPRYLVIGTGKKITLECSQTMGHDKMYWYQQDPGMELHLIHYSYGVNSTEKGDLSSESTVSRIRTEHFPLTLESARPSHTSQYLCASTPGGETQYFGPGTRLLVL.

The J gene is TRBJ2-7, the V gene TRBV7-9, with a possible D match to TRBD2 (5 bases). Germline V gene sequence: CDR1 SEHNR, CDR2 FQNEAQ (reference sequence). This CDR3 spans 17 amino acids. Trimming pared 5 bases from V and 4 bases from J, leaving 24 bases between. CDR3 amino acids: CASSLTSDYRNMYEQYF. CDR3 sequence (DNA): TGTGCCAGCAGCCTAACATCCGACTATCGTAATATGTACGAGCAGTACTTC.

For the CDR3, the DNA is TGTGCCAGCAGCACCTGGACAGGGGTCCACGAGCAGTACTTC. It encodes CASSTWTGVHEQYF. This chain connects TRBV14 to TRBJ2-7; TRBD1 agrees at 9 bases. Germline V lookup: CDR1 SGHDN, CDR2 FVKESK. This CDR3 has 14 amino acids. Germline trimming cut 5 bases from V and 5 bases from J; bases unmatched to any gene: 7.

The CDR3 DNA is TGTGCCAGCAGCTGGGACAGGGGGTCTGGGACTGAAGCTTTCTTT. This codes for CASSWDRGSGTEAFF. The chain carries TRBV13 and TRBJ1-1; TRBD1 matches at 11 bases. The V segment lost 4 bases and the J segment 5 bases; nucleotides outside the gene matches: 6. CDR3 size: 15 residues. Looked up from germline, CDR1 is PRHDT and CDR2 is FYEKMQ (reference sequence).

The chain recombines TRBV5-1 with TRBJ2-2; 7 bases are shared with TRBD1. V shed 8 bases and J 4 bases; nucleotides not matched to a gene: 14. Looked up from germline, CDR1 is SGHRS and CDR2 is YFSETQ. The CDR3 spans 16 residues. In DNA form, the CDR3 reads TGCGCCAGTCGGACAGGAGACATCACCTCCACCGGGGAGCTGTTTTTT. Its protein product is CASRTGDITSTGELFF.

The chain employs TRBV6-4 and TRBJ1-2; D not certain. The CDR3 has 21 amino acids. Trimming pared 2 bases from V and 0 bases from J, leaving 28 bases between. The germline gives CDR1 MRHNA, CDR2 SNTAGT. CDR3 bases: TGTGCCAGCAGTGACGACCCGAGATATGGAGGGAGCAGAGCAGCTAACTATGGCTACACCTTC. Its translation: CASSDDPRYGGSRAANYGYTF.